This is a list of T cell receptor beta chains from one sample in a study of T cells in Graves' hyperthyroidism and ophthalmopathy. TCRdb independently ran MiXCR on the multiplex PCR reads; one entry per CDR3 protein. The sample holds 360,000 or so distinct CDR3 sequences; around 18% are singletons and the top ten take roughly 15%. Material: blood. The source is a woman between 40 and 50 years old with Graves' ophthalmopathy. The CDR3 runs from the conserved cysteine through the conserved F or W. A D gene is named only where the DNA matches it firmly. Clone sizes are given selectively: once, few, many, or a class where the clone is expanded.

d_gene: .
v_gene: TRBV27
len: 12
abundance: .
j_gene: TRBJ2-7
CDR3aa: CASRLTEYEQYF
CDR3nt: TGTGCCAGCAGATTGACAGAGTACGAGCAGTACTTC

d_gene: .
v_gene: TRBV12-3/TRBV12-4
len: 14
abundance: .
j_gene: TRBJ2-5
CDR3aa: CASSQTGAQETQYF
CDR3nt: TGTGCCAGCAGTCAGACTGGGGCGCAAGAGACCCAGTACTTC

d_gene: .
v_gene: TRBV7-8
len: 13
abundance: many
j_gene: TRBJ1-2
CDR3aa: CASSLGGNYGYTF
CDR3nt: TGTGCCAGCAGCTTAGGGGGAAACTATGGCTACACCTTC

d_gene: TRBD2
v_gene: TRBV11-2
len: 17
abundance: .
j_gene: TRBJ2-7
CDR3aa: CASSLVWLAGGLYEQYF
CDR3nt: TGTGCCAGCAGCTTAGTATGGTTGGCGGGGGGGCTGTACGAGCAGTACTTC

d_gene: .
v_gene: TRBV28
len: 17
abundance: many
j_gene: TRBJ1-2
CDR3aa: CASSSGGRGPAGIGYTF
CDR3nt: TGTGCCAGCAGCTCCGGCGGGCGGGGACCGGCGGGGATTGGCTACACCTTC

d_gene: TRBD2
v_gene: TRBV27
len: 16
abundance: many
j_gene: TRBJ2-7
CDR3aa: CASSLWASGSNNEQYF
CDR3nt: TGTGCCAGCAGTTTATGGGCTAGCGGGAGTAATAACGAGCAGTACTTC

d_gene: TRBD2
v_gene: TRBV2
len: 12
abundance: many
j_gene: TRBJ2-7
CDR3aa: CASSQSGVEQYF
CDR3nt: TGTGCCAGCAGCCAGAGCGGGGTCGAGCAGTACTTC

d_gene: TRBD2
v_gene: TRBV6-2/TRBV6-3
len: 19
abundance: many
j_gene: TRBJ2-5
CDR3aa: CASSYGFRGLAGSQETQYF
CDR3nt: TGTGCCAGCAGTTACGGGTTCAGGGGACTAGCGGGATCCCAAGAGACCCAGTACTTC

d_gene: TRBD1
v_gene: TRBV4-1
len: 18
abundance: many
j_gene: TRBJ1-5
CDR3aa: CASSQGWKRQGAIQPQHF
CDR3nt: TGCGCCAGCAGCCAAGGGTGGAAGAGACAGGGGGCCATTCAGCCCCAGCATTTT

d_gene: TRBD2
v_gene: TRBV12-3/TRBV12-4
len: 15
abundance: .
j_gene: TRBJ2-5
CDR3aa: CASSSRTSGKETQYF
CDR3nt: TGTGCCAGCAGTTCTAGGACTAGCGGAAAAGAGACTCAGTACTTC

d_gene: .
v_gene: TRBV7-3
len: 14
abundance: many
j_gene: TRBJ2-2
CDR3aa: CASSSYQGSGELFF
CDR3nt: TGTGCCAGCAGCTCATACCAAGGGTCTGGGGAGCTGTTTTTT

d_gene: .
v_gene: TRBV6-5
len: 15
abundance: many
j_gene: TRBJ2-7
CDR3aa: CASSYFGGRQYEQYF
CDR3nt: TGTGCCAGCAGTTACTTTGGGGGCAGACAGTACGAGCAGTACTTC

d_gene: TRBD1
v_gene: TRBV7-6
len: 15
abundance: many
j_gene: TRBJ2-7
CDR3aa: CASSLVAGGGYEQYF
CDR3nt: TGTGCCAGCAGCTTAGTTGCAGGGGGCGGCTACGAGCAGTACTTC

d_gene: .
v_gene: TRBV4-1
len: 12
abundance: .
j_gene: TRBJ2-2
CDR3aa: CASSQAGGELFF
CDR3nt: TGCGCCAGCAGCCAAGCGGGCGGGGAGCTGTTTTTT

d_gene: .
v_gene: TRBV9
len: 14
abundance: many
j_gene: TRBJ2-2
CDR3aa: CASSRNRGTGELFF
CDR3nt: TGTGCCAGCAGCAGGAACCGGGGCACCGGGGAGCTGTTTTTT

d_gene: .
v_gene: TRBV28
len: 13
abundance: many
j_gene: TRBJ1-5
CDR3aa: CASSGQINQPQHF
CDR3nt: TGTGCCAGCAGTGGGCAGATAAATCAGCCCCAGCATTTT

d_gene: TRBD2
v_gene: TRBV9
len: 15
abundance: many
j_gene: TRBJ2-7
CDR3aa: CASSVYGRALDEQYF
CDR3nt: TGTGCCAGCAGCGTATACGGGAGGGCCTTGGATGAGCAGTACTTC

d_gene: .
v_gene: TRBV12-3/TRBV12-4
len: 14
abundance: many
j_gene: TRBJ1-5
CDR3aa: CASGWAASNQPQHF
CDR3nt: TGTGCCAGCGGATGGGCAGCTAGCAATCAGCCCCAGCATTTT

d_gene: .
v_gene: TRBV27
len: 17
abundance: few
j_gene: TRBJ2-2
CDR3aa: CASSLFGRSPNTGELFF
CDR3nt: TGTGCCAGCAGTTTATTCGGGCGGAGCCCGAACACCGGGGAGCTGTTTTTT

d_gene: .
v_gene: TRBV6-2/TRBV6-3
len: 15
abundance: many
j_gene: TRBJ1-1
CDR3aa: CASSIGHFMNTEAFF
CDR3nt: TGTGCCAGCAGTATCGGACATTTCATGAACACTGAAGCTTTCTTT

d_gene: TRBD2
v_gene: TRBV6-5
len: 15
abundance: many
j_gene: TRBJ2-7
CDR3aa: CASSYSREIFYEQYF
CDR3nt: TGTGCCAGCAGTTACTCGCGGGAGATCTTCTACGAGCAGTACTTC

d_gene: TRBD1
v_gene: TRBV11-2
len: 16
abundance: many
j_gene: TRBJ1-3
CDR3aa: CASSTRTGGHGNTIYF
CDR3nt: TGTGCCAGCAGCACCCGGACAGGGGGCCATGGAAACACCATATATTTT

d_gene: .
v_gene: TRBV6-5
len: 14
abundance: many
j_gene: TRBJ2-7
CDR3aa: CASSYSINSYEQYF
CDR3nt: TGTGCCAGCAGTTACTCGATTAACTCCTACGAGCAGTACTTC

d_gene: TRBD1
v_gene: TRBV5-1
len: 11
abundance: many
j_gene: TRBJ1-1
CDR3aa: CACRQGAEAFF
CDR3nt: TGCGCCTGCCGACAGGGGGCTGAAGCTTTCTTT

d_gene: .
v_gene: TRBV29-1
len: 15
abundance: many
j_gene: TRBJ2-5
CDR3aa: CSVVAGATVVETQYF
CDR3nt: TGCAGCGTTGTCGCGGGGGCTACAGTGGTAGAGACCCAGTACTTC

d_gene: TRBD1
v_gene: TRBV5-1
len: 16
abundance: many
j_gene: TRBJ2-7
CDR3aa: CASSPLRQGDSYEQYF
CDR3nt: TGCGCCAGCAGCCCCCTACGACAGGGAGATTCCTACGAGCAGTACTTC

d_gene: .
v_gene: TRBV11-2
len: 12
abundance: many
j_gene: TRBJ2-7
CDR3aa: CASSRHYREQYF
CDR3nt: TGTGCCAGCAGCCGACACTACCGCGAGCAGTACTTC

d_gene: TRBD1
v_gene: TRBV20-1
len: 16
abundance: many
j_gene: TRBJ2-6
CDR3aa: CSASRTGISGANVLTF
CDR3nt: TGCAGTGCTAGTAGGACAGGCATCTCTGGGGCCAACGTCCTGACTTTC

d_gene: TRBD2
v_gene: TRBV7-9
len: 15
abundance: many
j_gene: TRBJ2-7
CDR3aa: CASSLARGDPYEQYF
CDR3nt: TGTGCCAGCAGCTTAGCGCGGGGGGACCCCTACGAGCAGTACTTC

d_gene: TRBD1
v_gene: TRBV4-2
len: 18
abundance: .
j_gene: TRBJ1-2
CDR3aa: CASSRRDRDTEENYGYTF
CDR3nt: TGTGCCAGCAGCAGGAGGGACAGGGATACTGAAGAGAACTATGGCTACACCTTC

d_gene: TRBD2
v_gene: TRBV4-1
len: 15
abundance: .
j_gene: TRBJ2-7
CDR3aa: CASSQVSLAGDGLYF
CDR3nt: TGCGCCAGCAGCCAAGTGTCCCTAGCGGGAGACGGTCTGTACTTC

d_gene: TRBD1
v_gene: TRBV6-1
len: 15
abundance: .
j_gene: TRBJ2-2
CDR3aa: CASRRGQGFTGELFF
CDR3nt: TGTGCCAGCAGAAGGGGACAGGGGTTCACCGGGGAGCTGTTTTTT

d_gene: TRBD1
v_gene: TRBV4-1
len: 15
abundance: many
j_gene: TRBJ2-7
CDR3aa: CASSQGLGTAYEQYF
CDR3nt: TGCGCCAGCAGCCAAGGCCTGGGGACAGCCTACGAGCAGTACTTC

d_gene: .
v_gene: TRBV6-4
len: 15
abundance: many
j_gene: TRBJ2-7
CDR3aa: CASRDYRDKSYEQYF
CDR3nt: TGTGCCAGCAGGGACTACCGGGACAAATCCTACGAGCAGTACTTC

d_gene: .
v_gene: TRBV12-3/TRBV12-4
len: 13
abundance: many
j_gene: TRBJ1-1
CDR3aa: CASRMEGTTEAFF
CDR3nt: TGTGCCAGCCGAATGGAGGGGACCACTGAAGCTTTCTTT

d_gene: .
v_gene: TRBV7-2
len: 14
abundance: many
j_gene: TRBJ2-7
CDR3aa: CASSPGLNPLEQYF
CDR3nt: TGTGCCAGCAGTCCGGGACTGAACCCCCTCGAGCAGTACTTC

d_gene: .
v_gene: TRBV7-2
len: 14
abundance: many
j_gene: TRBJ1-5
CDR3aa: CASSATGDNQPQHF
CDR3nt: TGTGCCAGCAGCGCGACAGGAGATAATCAGCCCCAGCATTTT

d_gene: .
v_gene: TRBV11-2
len: 16
abundance: .
j_gene: TRBJ1-5
CDR3aa: CASSLLGAPSNQPQHF
CDR3nt: TGTGCCAGCAGCTTACTAGGGGCGCCCAGCAATCAGCCCCAGCATTTT

d_gene: .
v_gene: TRBV6-2/TRBV6-3
len: 14
abundance: many
j_gene: TRBJ1-2
CDR3aa: CASSYDKTRGRYTF
CDR3nt: TGTGCCAGCAGCTACGACAAGACCAGGGGTCGCTACACCTTC

d_gene: TRBD2
v_gene: TRBV12-3/TRBV12-4
len: 15
abundance: many
j_gene: TRBJ2-7
CDR3aa: CASSSSRGGSYEQYF
CDR3nt: TGTGCCAGCAGTTCCAGCCGGGGCGGGAGCTACGAGCAGTACTTC

d_gene: .
v_gene: TRBV20-1
len: 16
abundance: few
j_gene: TRBJ2-7
CDR3aa: CSASRPGRTREYEQYF
CDR3nt: TGCAGTGCCTCGCGACCGGGACGCACGAGAGAATATGAGCAGTACTTC

d_gene: .
v_gene: TRBV13
len: 15
abundance: many
j_gene: TRBJ1-5
CDR3aa: CASSLHSGRGQPQHF
CDR3nt: TGTGCCAGCAGCCTTCACTCGGGACGCGGTCAGCCCCAGCATTTT

d_gene: .
v_gene: TRBV20-1
len: 12
abundance: many
j_gene: TRBJ2-7
CDR3aa: CSARDGAYEQYF
CDR3nt: TGCAGTGCTAGAGATGGGGCCTACGAGCAGTACTTC

d_gene: .
v_gene: TRBV6-1
len: 14
abundance: many
j_gene: TRBJ1-1
CDR3aa: CASKVLIPNTEAFF
CDR3nt: TGTGCCAGCAAGGTCTTGATCCCAAACACTGAAGCTTTCTTT

d_gene: .
v_gene: TRBV7-2
len: 12
abundance: many
j_gene: TRBJ2-7
CDR3aa: CASSRVKLEQYF
CDR3nt: TGTGCCAGCAGCCGAGTAAAACTGGAGCAGTACTTC

d_gene: .
v_gene: TRBV19
len: 14
abundance: many
j_gene: TRBJ1-2
CDR3aa: CASRKIDTHYGYTF
CDR3nt: TGTGCCAGTAGAAAAATCGACACGCACTATGGCTACACCTTC

d_gene: .
v_gene: TRBV7-9
len: 15
abundance: many
j_gene: TRBJ1-2
CDR3aa: CASSLDYKPNYGYTF
CDR3nt: TGTGCCAGCAGCTTAGACTACAAACCTAACTATGGCTACACCTTC

d_gene: TRBD2
v_gene: TRBV6-1
len: 15
abundance: many
j_gene: TRBJ2-3
CDR3aa: CASRLGTSGTDTQYF
CDR3nt: TGTGCCAGCAGGCTCGGGACTAGCGGCACAGATACGCAGTATTTT

d_gene: .
v_gene: TRBV15
len: 13
abundance: many
j_gene: TRBJ2-5
CDR3aa: CATSRDMEETQYF
CDR3nt: TGTGCCACCAGCAGGGATATGGAGGAGACCCAGTACTTC

d_gene: .
v_gene: TRBV19
len: 13
abundance: many
j_gene: TRBJ1-1
CDR3aa: CASSSRANTEAFF
CDR3nt: TGTGCCAGTAGTAGCCGGGCAAACACTGAAGCTTTCTTT

d_gene: .
v_gene: TRBV4-2
len: 17
abundance: .
j_gene: TRBJ1-3
CDR3aa: CASSQDTGAGSGNTIYF
CDR3nt: TGTGCCAGCAGCCAAGATACGGGTGCAGGCTCTGGAAACACCATATATTTT

d_gene: TRBD2
v_gene: TRBV7-9
len: 15
abundance: many
j_gene: TRBJ2-7
CDR3aa: CASSLVASGTYEQYF
CDR3nt: TGTGCCAGCAGCTTAGTGGCTAGCGGAACCTACGAGCAGTACTTC

d_gene: .
v_gene: TRBV6-1
len: 16
abundance: few
j_gene: TRBJ2-2
CDR3aa: CASGPPRRTNTGELFF
CDR3nt: TGTGCCAGCGGCCCACCGAGGCGCACGAACACCGGGGAGCTGTTTTTT

d_gene: .
v_gene: TRBV7-2
len: 13
abundance: many
j_gene: TRBJ1-2
CDR3aa: CASSLGAGRLYTF
CDR3nt: TGTGCCAGCAGCTTAGGGGCTGGGCGGCTCTACACCTTC

d_gene: .
v_gene: TRBV19
len: 15
abundance: .
j_gene: TRBJ1-1
CDR3aa: CASRGARTNNTEAFF
CDR3nt: TGTGCCAGTAGGGGGGCTCGGACAAACAACACTGAAGCTTTCTTT

d_gene: .
v_gene: TRBV5-1
len: 15
abundance: many
j_gene: TRBJ1-1
CDR3aa: CASSFHDRLGTEAFF
CDR3nt: TGCGCCAGCAGTTTTCACGACCGCCTCGGCACTGAAGCTTTCTTT

d_gene: .
v_gene: TRBV20-1
len: 12
abundance: .
j_gene: TRBJ2-5
CDR3aa: CSASFGRETQYF
CDR3nt: TGCAGTGCTAGTTTTGGAAGAGAGACCCAGTACTTC

d_gene: .
v_gene: TRBV6-2/TRBV6-3
len: 14
abundance: .
j_gene: TRBJ2-7
CDR3aa: CASSSQKQGYEQYF
CDR3nt: TGTGCCAGCAGTTCGCAGAAACAGGGCTACGAGCAGTACTTC

d_gene: .
v_gene: TRBV5-6
len: 15
abundance: many
j_gene: TRBJ2-7
CDR3aa: CASSRGLGVVYEQYF
CDR3nt: TGTGCCAGCAGCCGAGGCCTAGGGGTAGTCTACGAGCAGTACTTC

d_gene: .
v_gene: TRBV27
len: 14
abundance: many
j_gene: TRBJ1-5
CDR3aa: CASSERDTYQPQHF
CDR3nt: TGTGCCAGCAGTGAAAGGGACACTTATCAGCCCCAGCATTTT